This T cell receptor beta chain was found in a study of response to subunit inactivated influenza vaccine listed by TCRdb under 2018. Notes on the research overall: The study used deep quantitative T cell receptor repertoire profiling to track responses to a trivalent subunit inactivated influenza vaccine.

The study at large found these results: The authors suggested that each seasonal influenza vaccination may recruit only a limited number of new T cells.

Trimming takes 5 bases off V and 3 bases off J; junction bases not matched to a gene: 4. CDR1 and CDR2, per the germline V gene, are ENHRY and SYGVKD. The CDR3 contains 14 residues, cysteine and phenylalanine counted. The entry retains the CDR3 DNA only, 42 bases that are in frame from base 1. The library relied on RT-PCR. Sequencing took place on an Illumina HiSeq 2500. The raw public reads went through TCRdb reprocessing: fastp at Q25, MiXCR clone calling, in-frame beta chains kept. A single entry per CDR3 protein holds the most common genes and DNA from its merged rows. This sample has 400,000 to 550,000 distinct CDR3 sequences in its table, and roughly 25% of those were observed once. The ten biggest clones cover around 1.8% of the sample. Comment on this clonotype: Its antigen is not yet known. Within one base of it there is no much larger clone, and no base qualities were kept.

The sequencing used CD4+ T cells sorted from PBMCs, collected 4 to 6 days after vaccination. This receptor was taken from a man aged 50-60 years who received an inactivated influenza vaccine. Donor details come from another sample of the same person, matched by shared clones. Recombination connected TRBV10-3 to TRBJ2-7; 10 central bases correspond to TRBD2. The DNA sequence follows: TGTGCCATCAGTAGGCTAGCGGGGGACTACGAGCAGTACTTC. The translation is CAISRLAGDYEQYF.